The 14 T cell receptor beta chains reported below all come from one sample, sequenced in a study of blood T cell repertoires in COVID-19. Here immunoSEQ multiplex PCR was the method, and the copy in TCRdb shows in-frame clones only, minus some. The sample includes 180,000 or so clones, over 75% of them seen just once. The specimen sequenced was peripheral blood. These receptors were obtained from a man in his fifties who had recovered from COVID-19.

The rearrangement joins TRBV6-5 to TRBJ1-5; a possible D gene is TRBD1 (6 bases). This CDR3 has 13 residues. The germline V gene encodes CDR1 MNHEY and CDR2 SVGAGI. V lost 5 bases and J lost 5, with 10 bases in between. This chain's CDR3 is CASSRGGDQPQHF. Written as DNA, the CDR3 is TGTGCCAGCAGTAGAGGGGGTGATCAGCCCCAGCATTTT.

The V and J genes are TRBV5-6 and TRBJ2-3; D call uncertain. Trimming took 1 base from V and 0 from J, leaving 12 bases between them. Germline CDR1 reads SGHDT; CDR2 reads YYEEEE. This CDR3 comprises 16 residues. The CDR3, as DNA: TGTGCCAGCAGCTTGAGTTACGGTCCTAGCACAGATACGCAGTATTTT. Protein product: CASSLSYGPSTDTQYF.

This chain joins TRBV6-6 and TRBJ2-1, with 10 bases matching TRBD2. The junction had 2 bases not matched to a gene; V was cut back by 4 bases and J by 5 bases. CDR3 length: 14 amino acids. Per the germline V gene, CDR1 is MNHNY and CDR2 is SVGAGI (reference sequence). The CDR3 nucleotides read TGTGCCAGCAGTTTGAGCGGGAGGGACAATGAGCAGTTCTTC. Translated: CASSLSGRDNEQFF.

The chain carries TRBV10-2 and TRBJ2-1, with D perhaps matching TRBD2 (8 bases). CDR3 length equals 15 residues. Germline loops: CDR1 WSHSY, CDR2 SAAADI. Trimming cost V 6 bases and J 5 bases, with 17 bases left between them. The CDR3 nucleotides read TGCGCCAGCAGAGACCGGGGGGGACAGAACAATGAGCAGTTCTTC. Residues: CASRDRGGQNNEQFF.

The genes are TRBV7-9 and TRBJ1-1; no clear D gene. The CDR3 extends over 14 amino acids. V lost 2 bases and J lost 0, with 7 bases in between. In germline, CDR1 is SEHNR, CDR2 FQNEAQ (reference sequence). CDR3 in amino acids: CASSLNYMNTEAFF. CDR3 bases: TGTGCCAGCAGCTTAAATTACATGAACACTGAAGCTTTCTTT.

This clone is a singleton in its sample. This chain connects TRBV23-1 to TRBJ1-1; possibly TRBD1 for D (6 bases). TRBV23-1 qualifies as an ORF whose function is uncertain. The CDR3 sequence is 17 residues long. V gave up 6 bases and J gave up 0 bases, with 20 bases separating them. The chain's CDR3 is CASSQGASDRLNTEAFF. In DNA form, the CDR3 reads TGCGCCAGCAGCCAAGGGGCATCGGACAGATTGAACACTGAAGCTTTCTTT.

This chain uses TRBV5-5 with TRBJ1-1; 7 nucleotides agree with TRBD1. CDR1 and CDR2 from the germline V gene are SGHKS and YYEKEE (reference sequence). Unmatched junction bases numbered 9, after V lost 0 bases and J lost 1 base. This CDR3 comprises 17 residues. The CDR3 spells CASSLDLMGQTNTEAFF. The CDR3 bases are TGTGCCAGCAGCTTGGATCTCATGGGACAGACGAACACTGAAGCTTTCTTT.

The chain employs TRBV7-9 and TRBJ1-4, with 8 bases fitting TRBD1. J gave up 8 bases and V 5 bases, and 10 bases lay outside the gene matches. The CDR3 length is 15 residues. Per germline, CDR1 SEHNR and CDR2 FQNEAQ (reference sequence). CDR3 in DNA: TGTGCCAGCAGCCCTACCGGGACAGGTGCAGAAAAACTGTTTTTT. Translating gives CASSPTGTGAEKLFF. The full variable domain, completed using reference TRBV7-9 and TRBJ1-4, is DTGVSQNPRHKITKRGQNVTFRCDPISEHNRLYWYRQTLGQGPEFLTYFQNEAQLEKSRLLSDRFSAERPKGSFSTLEIQRTEQGDSAMYLCASSPTGTGAEKLFFGSGTQLSVL.

The rearrangement links TRBV3-1 (or the pseudogene TRBV3-2) to TRBJ1-3, with D hard to call. V was clipped by 2 bases and J by 3 bases, with 11 bases between them. In germline, CDR1 is LGHDT, CDR2 YNNKEL (reference sequence). CDR3 length: 15 residues. CDR3: CASSQLSVNGNTIYF. DNA of the CDR3: TGTGCCAGCAGCCAACTTTCGGTCAATGGAAACACCATATATTTT.

V usage is TRBV7-2 and J usage is TRBJ1-4; no firm D call. V dropped 5 bases and J dropped 5 bases, with 9 bases sitting between them. This CDR3 spans 13 amino acids. The V gene's germline CDR1 is SGHTA and CDR2 FQGNSA. Here the CDR3 reads CASSTQKNEKLFF. CDR3 nucleotides: TGTGCCAGCAGCACCCAGAAGAATGAAAAACTGTTTTTT.

The J gene is TRBJ2-7, the V gene TRBV19; D is perhaps TRBD2 (6 bases). Germline V gene lookup returns CDR1 LNHDA and CDR2 SQIVND (reference sequence). The CDR3 runs 15 residues. V was trimmed by 2 bases and J by 0 bases, leaving 11 bases between them. The CDR3 region is CASSIRGSYSYEQYF. In DNA form, the CDR3 reads TGTGCCAGTAGTATACGGGGGAGTTACTCCTACGAGCAGTACTTC.

This clone was picked up one time. V and J are TRBV7-9 and TRBJ1-5, with 8 bases lining up with TRBD1. V was pared by 2 bases and J by 1 base, with 1 base of the junction left unmatched. Germline CDR1 is SEHNR and CDR2 is FQNEAQ (reference sequence). The CDR3 runs to 15 residues. For the CDR3, the DNA is TGTGCCAGCAGCTTAACAGGGGGAAGCAATCAGCCCCAGCATTTT. It yields the protein CASSLTGGSNQPQHF.

The chain combines TRBV11-2 with TRBJ2-7; D gene ambiguous. Germline assignment: CDR1 SGHAT and CDR2 FQNNGV. This CDR3 contains 12 residues. Trimming shortened V by 3 bases and J by 7 bases, and 10 bases separated the two germline ends. The CDR3 DNA reads TGTGCCAGCAGCTTCACCCTAGTAGAGCAGTACTTC. Amino acid sequence: CASSFTLVEQYF. Based on the CDR3 plus reference TRBV11-2 and TRBJ2-7, the full variable domain is EAGVAQSPRYKIIEKRQSVAFWCNPISGHATLYWYQQILGQGPKLLIQFQNNGVVDDSQLPKDRFSAERLKGVDSTLKIQPAKLEDSAVYLCASSFTLVEQYFGPGTRLTVT.

This chain uses TRBV18 with TRBJ1-5; D gene ambiguous. The CDR3 contains 16 residues. Trimming removed 0 bases from V and 4 bases from J, with 13 bases in between. Looked up from germline, CDR1 is KGHSH and CDR2 is LQKENI. The CDR3 bases are TGTGCCAGCTCACCACCTATTTCAGGAGGAAATCAGCCCCAGCATTTT. This sequence encodes CASSPPISGGNQPQHF.